The present T cell receptor (beta chain) was sequenced within a study of cytomegalovirus exposure and HLA in healthy donors. Points from the study as a whole: The tendency of first-cohort TCR clusters to co-occur in the 90 to 150 validation repertoires emerged from a later analysis.

The CDR3 totals 16 residues. V dropped 5 bases and J dropped 0 bases, with 13 bases sitting between them. Germline CDR1 and CDR2: MRHNA and SNTAGT. TCRdb keeps only in-frame clones here, not all; method: immunoSEQ multiplex PCR. The data contain 120,000 or so clones, around 89% of them singletons. A word on this clone: Its target is unknown.

The clonotype originates from a man aged 18 to 30 in good health and CMV-seronegative. Input material: PBMCs. The chain joins TRBV6-4 to TRBJ2-2; TRBD2 is a possible D gene (7 bases). The CDR3 here is CASSKEGGPNTGELFF. The CDR3 bases are TGTGCCAGCAGTAAAGAGGGGGGGCCGAACACCGGGGAGCTGTTTTTT.